Described below is a single TCR beta chain sequence and its context. This clonotype has only a few counts. Which antigen it targets is not known. Base qualities are not at hand, and no much larger clone is one base apart. The label giving this sample's treatment or condition can be read as: live attenuated yellow fever vaccine strain. A standard Ficoll-Paque protocol was used to isolate PBMCs from peripheral blood. Dynabeads CD4 and CD8 positive selection kits were used to isolate the CD4 and CD8 T-cell fractions. TriZol was used to extract RNA from bulk PBMCs, CD4 and CD8 fractions, and dextramer-positive and dextramer-negative fractions. TCRdb records Illumina NovaSeq 6000 as the sequencer. Synthesis of TCR cDNA relied on 5'RACE template switching, a step that introduced a universal primer site along with unique molecular identifiers. Priming for cDNA synthesis came from both the TCR alpha and TCR beta constant segments. Two PCR steps were used to amplify libraries, with sample barcodes and sequencing adapters being added in the second step. Libraries were sequenced on Illumina HiSeq 2500 (2x100 bp) or NovaSeq (2x150 bp). The authors processed their data as follows. MIGEC was used to demultiplex reads and collapse the reads into UMI consensus sequences, and MiXCR was used for V(D)J alignment. Using edgeR on replicate PBMC samples, clonotypes were called vaccine-responding if FDR was below 0.01 and the log2 fold change was above 5 up to day 15. CD4 or CD8 identity was assigned to each bulk clonotype according to whether the clonotype was present at higher abundance in the sequenced CD4 repertoire or the sequenced CD8 repertoire. TCRdb ran its own pipeline on the public reads, namely fastp trimming at Q25 and MiXCR clone calling, and kept in-frame beta chains. CDR3 protein sequences are deduplicated, and each keeps its most common genes and DNA. TCRdb's processing, not the study's, gives the V and J calls here. The sample yields about 120,000 distinct CDR3 sequences; 13% to 15% were counted once. The ten largest make up 43% of the sample.

The data originate from a study of T cells after yellow fever vaccination (dated by TCRdb to between 2018 and 2021). Regarding the study in general: The SMART-Seq v4 Ultra Low Input RNA kit was used to prepare libraries from fractions with low cell numbers. Blood was collected at multiple timepoints before and after primary and secondary immunization, and bulk PBMC replicates and cell subsets were isolated. To track T-cell clones before and after primary and booster YFV17D yellow fever vaccination, bulk TCR alpha and beta repertoires were sequenced longitudinally. Two healthy male donors made up the cohort, one aged 18 to 30 years and the other aged 30 to 40 years. The investigation overall reported the following: A small fraction of clonotypes showed up in both the CD4 and CD8 compartments, probably as a result of convergent recombination. Compared with the primary T-cell response, the secondary T-cell response was weaker but faster, peaking on day 5 rather than day 15. After the booster, most clones that had expanded after primary vaccination were detected again (over 95% of CD4 and roughly 86% of CD8), suggesting broad maintenance of memory. Because the study included only a couple of donors, the extent to which the findings can be generalized is limited. FACS-sorted repertoires could contain abundant contaminating clonotypes from the bulk population, so computational filtering was required.

CDR3 length: 16 amino acids, cysteine to phenylalanine. Only the CDR3 DNA stays, 48 bases, in frame from base 1. Trimming at the junction amounts to 0 bases on V and 3 bases on J, and the germline ends lie 12 bases apart. The germline V gene provides CDR1 SGHAT and CDR2 FQNNGV. The sequencing here drew on CD8+ T cells sorted from PBMCs, taken 5 days after the yellow fever booster vaccination. Recombination connected TRBV11-2 to TRBJ2-1; the D gene is perhaps TRBD1, from 5 matching bases. The sequence came from a man aged 18 to 35 who received the YFV17D yellow fever vaccine. The CDR3 protein: CASSLEGPPVYNEQFF. The bases are TGTGCCAGCAGCTTAGAGGGGCCGCCGGTCTACAATGAGCAGTTCTTC.